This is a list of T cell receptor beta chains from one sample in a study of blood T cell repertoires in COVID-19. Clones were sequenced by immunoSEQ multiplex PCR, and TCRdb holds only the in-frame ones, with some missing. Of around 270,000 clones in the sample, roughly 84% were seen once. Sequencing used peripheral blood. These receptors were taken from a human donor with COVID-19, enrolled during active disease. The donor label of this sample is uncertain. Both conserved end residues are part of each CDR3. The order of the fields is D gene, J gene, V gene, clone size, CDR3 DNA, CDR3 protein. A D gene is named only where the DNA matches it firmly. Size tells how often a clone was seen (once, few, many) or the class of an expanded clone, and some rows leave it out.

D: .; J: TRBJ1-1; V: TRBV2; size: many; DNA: TGTGCCAGCAGGGCGGTGTTCGGGACTGAAGCTTTCTTT; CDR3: CASRAVFGTEAFF
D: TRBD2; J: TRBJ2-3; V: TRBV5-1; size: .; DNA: TGCGCCAGCAGCTTGGAATTCGCTAGCGGGTTCGGGGATACGCAGTATTTT; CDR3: CASSLEFASGFGDTQYF
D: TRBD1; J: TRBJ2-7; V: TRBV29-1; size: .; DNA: TGCAGCGTTGAAGTTTCGACAGGGGGTGACTACGAGCAGTACTTC; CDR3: CSVEVSTGGDYEQYF
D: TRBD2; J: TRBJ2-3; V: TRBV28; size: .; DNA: TGTGCCACGGAGCGGGGATCCACAGATACGCAGTATTTT; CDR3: CATERGSTDTQYF
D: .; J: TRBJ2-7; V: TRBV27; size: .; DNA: TGTGCCAGCAGTTTACAACCAGGCCGCGAACAGGAGTCCTACGAGCAGTACTTC; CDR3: CASSLQPGREQESYEQYF
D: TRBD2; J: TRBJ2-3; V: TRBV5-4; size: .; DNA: TGTGCCAGCAGCCCCCGCCTAGCGGGAGTCACAGATACGCAGTATTTT; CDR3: CASSPRLAGVTDTQYF
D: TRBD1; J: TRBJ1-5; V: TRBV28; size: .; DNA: TGTGCCAGCAGACCAGGACAGGGCTTAAGCAATCAGCCCCAGCATTTT; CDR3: CASRPGQGLSNQPQHF
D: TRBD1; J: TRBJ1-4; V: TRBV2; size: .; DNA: TGTGCCAGCAGTGTACAGACAGGGACTGAAAAACTGTTTTTT; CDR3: CASSVQTGTEKLFF
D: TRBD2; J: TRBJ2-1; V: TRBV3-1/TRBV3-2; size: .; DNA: TGTGCCAGCAGGGCTAGCGGCAACAATGAGCAGTTCTTC; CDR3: CASRASGNNEQFF
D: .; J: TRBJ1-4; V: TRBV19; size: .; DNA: TGTGCCAGTGCAAGTGACAAGACCCTAGAAAAACTGTTTTTT; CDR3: CASASDKTLEKLFF
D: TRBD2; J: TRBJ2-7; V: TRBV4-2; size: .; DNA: TGTGCCAGCAGCCAAGAGCATCGGCGGGAGATCACCTACGAGCAGTACTTC; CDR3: CASSQEHRREITYEQYF
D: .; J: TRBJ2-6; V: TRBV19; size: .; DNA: TGTGCCAGTAGATATACAGGGGGGGCCAACGTCCTGACTTTC; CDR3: CASRYTGGANVLTF
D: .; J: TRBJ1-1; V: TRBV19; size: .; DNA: TGTGCCAGTAGTATACAGACAGGCTCCACTGAAGCTTTCTTT; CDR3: CASSIQTGSTEAFF
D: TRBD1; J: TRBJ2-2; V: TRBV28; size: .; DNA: TGTGCCAGCGACCCGGGACAGGCATACACCGGGGAGCTGTTTTTT; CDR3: CASDPGQAYTGELFF
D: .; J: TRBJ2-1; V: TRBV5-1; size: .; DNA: TGCGCCAGCAGCTTGGGGGGGCCGGGCAATGAGCAGTTCTTC; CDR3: CASSLGGPGNEQFF
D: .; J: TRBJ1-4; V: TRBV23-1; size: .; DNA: TGCGCCAGCAGTCAGTACGGTCCGGTAGTAGAACTGTTTTTT; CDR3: CASSQYGPVVELFF
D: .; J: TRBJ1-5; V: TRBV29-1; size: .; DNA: TGCAGCGTTGTCAGTCCGGGGGGAGGACAGCCCCAGCATTTT; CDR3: CSVVSPGGGQPQHF
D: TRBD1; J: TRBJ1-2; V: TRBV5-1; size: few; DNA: TGCGCCAGCAGCTTCGGGACAGCTAACTATGGCTACACCTTC; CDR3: CASSFGTANYGYTF
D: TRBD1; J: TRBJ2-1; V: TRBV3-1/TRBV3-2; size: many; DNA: TGTGCCAGCAGCTCCGACAGGGCTAGCTCCTACAATGAGCAGTTCTTC; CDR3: CASSSDRASSYNEQFF
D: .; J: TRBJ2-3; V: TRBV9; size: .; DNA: TGTGCCAGCGGTCCTCTACGCACAGATACGCAGTATTTT; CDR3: CASGPLRTDTQYF
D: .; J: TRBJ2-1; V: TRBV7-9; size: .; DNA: TGTGCCAGCAGCTCAAACAATGAGCAGTTCTTC; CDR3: CASSSNNEQFF
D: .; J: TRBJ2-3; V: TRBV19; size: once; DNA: TGTGCCAGTAGTCTCCAACAGACGCAGTATTTT; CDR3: CASSLQQTQYF
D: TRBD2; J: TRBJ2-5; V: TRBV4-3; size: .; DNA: TGCGCCAGCAGCCACCGGACTAGCGGATACCAAGAGACCCAGTACTTC; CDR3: CASSHRTSGYQETQYF
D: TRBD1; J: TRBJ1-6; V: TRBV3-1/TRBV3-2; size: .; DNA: TGTGCCACCAATCAGGGGGCCAGAGGATCACCCCTCCACTTT; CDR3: CATNQGARGSPLHF
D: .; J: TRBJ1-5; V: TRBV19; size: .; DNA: TGTGCCAGTAGTCCTCAAGGGGGCAATCAGCCCCAGCATTTT; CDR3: CASSPQGGNQPQHF
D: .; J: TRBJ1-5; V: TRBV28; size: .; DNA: TGTGCCAGCAGTTCCTCTGAGGGGGATCTAAGCAATCAGCCCCAGCATTTT; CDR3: CASSSSEGDLSNQPQHF
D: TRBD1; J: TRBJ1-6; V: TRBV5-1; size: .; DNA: TGCGCCAGCAGCTTGACACAGGGGCATTCACCCCTCCACTTT; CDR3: CASSLTQGHSPLHF
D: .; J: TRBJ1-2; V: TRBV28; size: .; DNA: TGTGCCAGCAGTGAGGGCCTTAACTATGGCTACACCTTC; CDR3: CASSEGLNYGYTF
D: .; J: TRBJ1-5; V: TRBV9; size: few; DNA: TGTGCCAGCAGCGTAGGCCAGGGCCAGGATCAGCCCCAGCATTTT; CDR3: CASSVGQGQDQPQHF
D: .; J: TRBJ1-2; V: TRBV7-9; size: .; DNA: TGTGCCAGCAGCTTAGCGACCGGGGCGGGAGGCTACACCTTC; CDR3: CASSLATGAGGYTF
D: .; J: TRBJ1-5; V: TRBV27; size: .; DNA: TGTGCCAGCAGTTATGGCGGGGGGGCCAGCAATCAGCCCCAGCATTTT; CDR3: CASSYGGGASNQPQHF
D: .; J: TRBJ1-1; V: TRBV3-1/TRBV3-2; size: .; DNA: TGTGCCAGCAGCCAATCCAGGGTAGAAGCTTTCTTT; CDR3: CASSQSRVEAFF
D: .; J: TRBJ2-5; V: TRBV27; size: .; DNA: TGTGCCAGCGCCGGGACCCAGTACTTC; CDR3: CASAGTQYF
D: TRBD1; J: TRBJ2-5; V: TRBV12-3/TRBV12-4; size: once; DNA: TGTGCCAGCAGCCTCACAGGGGTGGAGACCCAGTACTTC; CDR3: CASSLTGVETQYF
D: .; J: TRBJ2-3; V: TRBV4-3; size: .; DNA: TGCGCCAGCAGCCAAGAGGCAAGCACAGATACGCAGTATTTT; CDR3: CASSQEASTDTQYF